This TCR beta chain was recorded in a study of T cells after yellow fever vaccination. Template switching by 5'RACE produced TCR cDNA, adding a universal primer site and UMIs. TCRdb called the 5' RACE reads again in MiXCR, with one record for every CDR3 protein. The table includes approximately 300,000 distinct CDR3 sequences, 9.5% to 12% detected once. Comment on this clonotype: What it recognizes is unknown.

Whole-study results and caveats: Post-booster repertoires again held most primary-vaccination clones (roughly 96% CD4, roughly 88% CD8).

The CDR3 has 17 amino acids. From germline, CDR1 is LGHNA and CDR2 YNFKEQ. The V gene end was trimmed by 1 base and the J gene end by 7 bases; junction bases not matched to a gene: 12. Specimen: CD4+ T cells sorted from PBMCs, collected 45 days after the yellow fever booster vaccination. The rearrangement joins TRBV4-2 to TRBJ2-1, with TRBD2 matching 8 bases. The clonotype was recovered from a man younger than 35 who received the YFV17D yellow fever vaccine. The CDR3 here is CASSQVQSRGVVNEQFF. Written as DNA, the CDR3 is TGTGCCAGCAGCCAAGTTCAGTCGCGGGGGGTGGTGAATGAGCAGTTCTTC.